The 18 T cell receptor beta chains below all came from one sample that was sequenced in a study of T cell responses to AZD1222 COVID-19 vaccine (dated by TCRdb to the early 2020s). The library was prepared using the immunoSEQ multiplex PCR assay. TCRdb limited this immuneACCESS table to in-frame rearrangements with V and J called. A share of clones is missing; checked studies link under half to unresolved V genes, and the rest is unexplained. This sample holds 130,000 to 150,000 clones; 92% were observed only once. Less than 2% of the sample goes to the ten largest clones. In light of the paper, this sample's time point label describes: baseline before first vaccination. Source: peripheral blood, taken on day 0 of AZD1222 vaccination. The receptors derive from an adult in good health.

The count of this clone is one. The chain couples TRBV19 to TRBJ1-5; D is unclear. CDR1 is LNHDA and CDR2 is SQIVND in the germline V gene (reference sequence). Trimming shortened V by 3 bases and J by 0 bases, and 12 bases separated the two germline ends. The CDR3 totals 16 residues. This CDR3 reads CASSIGTAYSNQPQHF. CDR3 in DNA: TGTGCCAGTAGTATTGGAACAGCCTATAGCAATCAGCCCCAGCATTTT.

This chain connects TRBV7-8 to TRBJ2-5; 11 bases match TRBD2. CDR3 size: 16 residues. Germline loops: CDR1 SGHVS, CDR2 FQNEAQ. The junction had 4 bases not matched to a gene; V was cut back by 3 bases and J by 1 base. The CDR3 nucleotides read TGTGCCAGCAGCTTCCTAGCGGGGGGCCTCCAAGAGACCCAGTACTTC. Translating gives CASSFLAGGLQETQYF.

CDR3 DNA sequence: TGTGCCACCAGTGATTCGGCGGTTAACTATGGCTACACCTTC. Encoded protein: CATSDSAVNYGYTF. The V and J genes are TRBV24-1 and TRBJ1-2; D not resolved. V was shortened by 2 bases and J by 1 base, with 7 bases between the two germline ends. Germline V gene data show CDR1 as KGHDR and CDR2 as SFDVKD. The CDR3 is made up of 14 amino acids.

The gene calls are TRBV9 and TRBJ1-6, with D possibly being TRBD1 (6 bases). V was clipped by 4 bases and J by 7 bases, with 15 bases between them. Germline V gene sequence: CDR1 SGDLS, CDR2 YYNGEE. The CDR3 contains 15 residues. CDR3 residues: CASSITGLANSPLHF. Here the CDR3 DNA reads TGTGCCAGCAGCATCACAGGGCTCGCGAATTCACCCCTCCACTTT.

The rearrangement links TRBV10-3 to TRBJ1-6; no firm D call. Germline V CDR1 and CDR2: ENHRY, SYGVKD. The CDR3 totals 14 residues. V lost 1 base, J lost 9 bases, and 10 bases lay in between. The CDR3 protein is CAISEWQILSPLHF. In DNA form, the CDR3 reads TGTGCCATCAGTGAGTGGCAGATTCTTTCACCCCTCCACTTT.

The chain uses TRBV24-1 and TRBJ2-2; D not resolved. Germline loops: CDR1 KGHDR, CDR2 SFDVKD. The CDR3 is 15 residues long. Trimming stripped 5 bases from V and 1 base from J, with 10 bases between. Here the CDR3 reads CATSAAWLNTGELFF. The CDR3 bases are TGTGCCACCAGTGCGGCCTGGCTGAACACCGGGGAGCTGTTTTTT.

The J gene is TRBJ1-6, the V gene TRBV18; possibly TRBD1 for D (6 bases). With 2 bases removed from V and 10 bases from J, the gap between germline ends came to 15 bases. The CDR3 is made up of 15 amino acids. Germline assignment: CDR1 KGHSH and CDR2 LQKENI. The CDR3 DNA is TGTGCCAGCTCACCAAACAGGGATCGATACTCACCCCTCCACTTT. It translates to CASSPNRDRYSPLHF.

The V and J genes are TRBV4-1 and TRBJ1-1, with 11 bases lining up with TRBD1. V was clipped by 0 bases and J by 10 bases; unmatched bases: 10. This CDR3 region has 16 residues. Germline V gives CDR1 MGHRA, CDR2 YSYEKL. This CDR3 reads CASSQETWTGGRGAFF. In DNA form, the CDR3 reads TGCGCCAGCAGCCAAGAAACTTGGACAGGGGGCAGAGGAGCTTTCTTT.

This chain joins TRBV27 and TRBJ2-7, with D unclear. V lost 7 bases and J 0 bases, leaving 16 bases between the germline ends. The CDR3 runs to 15 residues. The germline V gene encodes CDR1 MNHEY and CDR2 SMNVEV (reference sequence). The CDR3 spells CASKFSWGDSYEQYF. CDR3 sequence (DNA): TGTGCCAGCAAATTCTCTTGGGGTGACTCCTACGAGCAGTACTTC.

The chain carries TRBV28 and TRBJ1-3; 8 positions agree with TRBD1. Germline V gene data show CDR1 as MDHEN and CDR2 as SYDVKM. V lost 2 bases to trimming and J lost 4 bases; unmatched junction nucleotides: 4. This CDR3 region has 15 residues. In nucleotides, the CDR3 is TGTGCCAGCAGTTTACAGGGGGCGCAAGGAAACACCATATATTTT. The encoded protein is CASSLQGAQGNTIYF.

The chain recombines TRBV7-9 with TRBJ1-3, with unresolved D. From germline, CDR1 is SEHNR and CDR2 FQNEAQ (reference sequence). The CDR3 runs 14 residues. V lost 3 bases to trimming and J lost 4 bases, with 10 bases between them. The CDR3 sequence is CASSLETLGNTIYF. CDR3 coding DNA: TGTGCCAGCAGCTTGGAGACACTGGGAAACACCATATATTTT.

This rearrangement joins TRBV2 to TRBJ2-1; 8 nucleotides line up with TRBD2. This CDR3 has 12 residues. Germline V gene lookup returns CDR1 SNHLY and CDR2 FYNNEI. The ends lost 6 bases at V and 9 bases at J; junction bases unmatched: 4. In DNA form, the CDR3 reads TGTGCCAGCAGCGGGGGGGCTGGTGAGCAGTTCTTC. As protein: CASSGGAGEQFF.

The chain joins TRBV6-1 to TRBJ2-7; tentative D call: TRBD1 (5 bases). The CDR3 sequence is 12 residues long. Trimming left V 3 bases short and J 6 bases short, with 9 bases between. Germline V lookup: CDR1 MNHNS, CDR2 SASEGT. CDR3 bases: TGTGCCAGCAGTGACAGGGAACGCGAGCAGTACTTC. This codes for CASSDREREQYF.

The chain couples TRBV4-2 to TRBJ1-6, with D unresolved. This CDR3 is built from 13 residues. CDR1 LGHNA and CDR2 YNFKEQ come from the germline V gene. Trimming took off 6 bases at V and 9 bases at J, with 12 bases between the two ends. The CDR3 bases are TGTGCCAGCAGTCAGCCGGTTCTTTCACCCCTCCACTTT. It specifies CASSQPVLSPLHF.

This clone was detected only a few times. This rearrangement joins TRBV27 to TRBJ2-3; 7 nucleotides agree with TRBD2. Germline CDR1 reads MNHEY; CDR2 reads SMNVEV (reference sequence). The CDR3 runs 15 residues. Trimming at V came to 6 bases and at J to 4 bases, leaving 10 bases not matched to a gene. The CDR3 sequence: CASSPLAEGADTQYF. The CDR3 DNA reads as TGTGCCAGCAGCCCGCTAGCGGAGGGCGCAGATACGCAGTATTTT.

This chain connects TRBV19 to TRBJ1-2; D not resolved. This CDR3 contains 13 residues. Germline V gives CDR1 LNHDA, CDR2 SQIVND (reference sequence). The V gene lost 6 bases and the J gene lost 8 bases, with 16 bases spanning the gap. The CDR3 region has the DNA TGTGCCAGTAGCCCCGTAGTACGTATAGGCTACACCTTC. This encodes CASSPVVRIGYTF.

This chain uses TRBV7-3 with TRBJ2-1, with D possibly matching TRBD1 (5 bases). Between the trimmed V and J ends, which lost 5 bases and 6 bases, there was a span of 14 bases. CDR3 length: 14 residues. CDR1 is SGHTA and CDR2 is FQGTGA in the germline V gene. CDR3 sequence reads: CASSRLRDSNEQFF. As DNA, the CDR3 is TGTGCCAGCAGCCGCCTCAGGGATAGCAATGAGCAGTTCTTC. The full variable domain, completed using reference TRBV7-3 and TRBJ2-1, is GAGVSQTPSNKVTEKGKYVELRCDPISGHTALYWYRQSLGQGPEFLIYFQGTGAADDSGLPNDRFFAVRPEGSVSTLKIQRTERGDSAVYLCASSRLRDSNEQFFGPGTRLTVL.

CDR3 in amino acids: CASSLVTTVQTHEQYF. CDR3 DNA: TGTGCCAGCAGCTTAGTGACAACCGTTCAAACCCACGAGCAGTACTTC. The chain joins TRBV7-9 to TRBJ2-7; D uncertain. The V end lost 1 base, the J end lost 5 bases, and 18 bases lay between the germline ends. The CDR3 totals 16 residues. Per germline, CDR1 SEHNR and CDR2 FQNEAQ (reference sequence).